This TCR beta chain was captured by sequencing in a study of blood T cell repertoires in COVID-19. The assay was immunoSEQ multiplex PCR, and TCRdb's table has in-frame clones only and misses some. There are roughly 150,000 clones in the sample; more than 90% occur only once, and around 17% lies in the top ten. Trimming took off 0 bases at V and 5 bases at J, with 4 bases between the two ends. The CDR3 spans 12 residues. Germline loops: CDR1 MNHNY, CDR2 SVGAGI (reference sequence). The specimen sequenced was peripheral blood. The receptor comes from a man in his sixties with active or convalescent COVID-19. This rearrangement joins TRBV6-6 to TRBJ1-1; D is unresolved. CDR3 sequence reads: CASSYSRTEAFF. The DNA for the CDR3 is TGTGCCAGCAGTTACTCGAGGACTGAAGCTTTCTTT.